Included here is one T cell receptor (beta chain) sequence, with context. Its target is unknown. The sample originates from a study of CD8 T cells in Susac syndrome. Study findings and constraints: CD4+ T cell repertoires in Susac syndrome exhibited no evidence of clonal expansion. The study's TCR sequencing and HLA analysis drew on a certain number of individuals. That number was acknowledged as relatively small.

CDR3 length: 12 amino acids. After removal of 6 bases from V and 6 bases from J, the junction contained 5 bases not matched to a gene. CDR1 is SQVTM and CDR2 is ANQGSEA in the germline V gene. Sequencing of TCR beta drew on CD8+ and CD4+ T cells from blood. Reverse transcription of roughly 0.45 to 1 ug RNA was carried out with random hexamers. Amplification of TCR beta CDR3 was carried out by immunoSEQ multiplex PCR, which covered 54 Vbeta and 13 Jbeta segments. TCRdb re-called the immunoSEQ multiplex PCR reads with MiXCR, one entry per CDR3 protein. Altogether 170,000 or so distinct CDR3 sequences are present, under 95% being singletons, with the ten largest covering around 0.11%.

The sample comprised CD4+ T cells from PBMCs. This receptor was taken from a human donor with Susac syndrome. The chain has TRBV29-1 and TRBJ1-5; TRBD1 matches at 7 bases. The CDR3 protein is CSVRQGTQPQHF. As DNA, the CDR3 is TGCAGCGTCCGACAGGGAACTCAGCCCCAGCATTTT.